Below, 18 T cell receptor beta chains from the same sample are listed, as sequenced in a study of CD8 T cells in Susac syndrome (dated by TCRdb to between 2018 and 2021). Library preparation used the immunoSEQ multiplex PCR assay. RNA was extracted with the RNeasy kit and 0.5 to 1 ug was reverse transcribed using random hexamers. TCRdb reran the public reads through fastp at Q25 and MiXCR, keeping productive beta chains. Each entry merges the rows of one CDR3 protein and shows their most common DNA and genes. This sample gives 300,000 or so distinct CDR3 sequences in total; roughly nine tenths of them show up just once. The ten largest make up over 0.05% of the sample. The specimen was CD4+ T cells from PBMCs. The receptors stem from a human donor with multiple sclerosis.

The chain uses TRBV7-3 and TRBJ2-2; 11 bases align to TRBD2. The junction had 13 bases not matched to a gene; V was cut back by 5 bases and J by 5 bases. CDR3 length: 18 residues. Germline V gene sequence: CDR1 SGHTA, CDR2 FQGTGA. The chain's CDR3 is CASSREGLAVGGTGELFF. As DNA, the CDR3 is TGTGCCAGCAGCCGAGAGGGACTAGCGGTAGGAGGTACCGGGGAGCTGTTTTTT.

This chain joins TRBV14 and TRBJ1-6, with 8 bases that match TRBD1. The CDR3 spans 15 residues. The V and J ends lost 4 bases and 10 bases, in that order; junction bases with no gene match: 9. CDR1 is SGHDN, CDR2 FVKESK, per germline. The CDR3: CASSLSGQGRSPLHF. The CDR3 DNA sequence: TGTGCCAGCAGCCTGTCCGGACAGGGACGATCACCCCTCCACTTT.

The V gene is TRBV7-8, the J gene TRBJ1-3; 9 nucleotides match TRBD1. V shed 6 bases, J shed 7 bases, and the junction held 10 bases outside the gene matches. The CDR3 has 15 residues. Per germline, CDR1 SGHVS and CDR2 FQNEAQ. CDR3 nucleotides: TGTGCCAGCAGACGCTCAGGGACAGGGTGGAACACCATATATTTT. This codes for CASRRSGTGWNTIYF.

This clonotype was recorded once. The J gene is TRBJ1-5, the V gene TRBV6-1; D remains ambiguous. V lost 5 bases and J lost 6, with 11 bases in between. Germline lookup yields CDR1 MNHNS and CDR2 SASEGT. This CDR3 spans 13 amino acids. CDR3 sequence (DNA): TGTGCCAGCAGTTGGGAATCCCTTCAGCCCCAGCATTTT. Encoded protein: CASSWESLQPQHF.

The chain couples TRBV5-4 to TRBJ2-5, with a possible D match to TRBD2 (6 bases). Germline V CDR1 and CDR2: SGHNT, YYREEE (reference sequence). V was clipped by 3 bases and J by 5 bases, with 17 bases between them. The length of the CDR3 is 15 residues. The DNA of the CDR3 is TGTGCCAGCAGCTCGCCCCTAGCGATGAGGGAGACCCAGTACTTC. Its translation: CASSSPLAMRETQYF.

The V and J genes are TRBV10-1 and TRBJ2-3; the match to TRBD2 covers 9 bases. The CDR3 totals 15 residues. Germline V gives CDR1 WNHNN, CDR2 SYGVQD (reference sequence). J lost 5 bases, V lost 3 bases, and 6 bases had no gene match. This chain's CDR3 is CASSDGGGAGDTQYF. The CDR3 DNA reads TGCGCCAGCAGTGACGGCGGGGGGGCCGGAGATACGCAGTATTTT.

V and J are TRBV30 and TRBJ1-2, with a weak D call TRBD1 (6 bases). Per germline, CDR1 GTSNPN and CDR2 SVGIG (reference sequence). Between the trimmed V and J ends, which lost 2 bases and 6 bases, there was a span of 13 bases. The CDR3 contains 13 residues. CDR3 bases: TGTGCCTGGAGTCCGGGGGCGGTAGATGGCTACACCTTC. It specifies CAWSPGAVDGYTF.

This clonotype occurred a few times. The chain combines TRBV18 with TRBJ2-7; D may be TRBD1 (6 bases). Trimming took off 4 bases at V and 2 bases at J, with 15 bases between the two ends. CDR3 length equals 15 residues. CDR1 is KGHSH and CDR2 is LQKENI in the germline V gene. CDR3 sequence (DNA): TGTGCCAGCTCACTCTTTACAGGGTCCCCCTACGAGCAGTACTTC. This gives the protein CASSLFTGSPYEQYF.

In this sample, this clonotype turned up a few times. The CDR3 nucleotides read TGTGCCAGCAGCGCGGGACTAGGTCGTCTCGGCATGGAGACCCAGTACTTC. Protein sequence: CASSAGLGRLGMETQYF. The rearrangement links TRBV9 to TRBJ2-5; 8 bases agree with TRBD2. Trimming took 3 bases from V and 5 from J; bases not matched to a gene: 15. The CDR3 runs to 17 residues. The germline CDR1 and CDR2 sequences are SGDLS and YYNGEE.

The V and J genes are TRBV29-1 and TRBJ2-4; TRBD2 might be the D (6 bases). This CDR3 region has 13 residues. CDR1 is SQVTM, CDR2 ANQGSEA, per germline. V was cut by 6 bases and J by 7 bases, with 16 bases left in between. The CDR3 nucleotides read TGCAGCGTCGTCGGGGCGGAGGGTAACATTCAGTACTTC. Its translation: CSVVGAEGNIQYF.

CDR3 region: CASSPPGGRSNQPQHF. The CDR3 DNA is TGTGCCAGCAGTCCCCCGGGGGGCCGGAGCAATCAGCCCCAGCATTTT. This chain links TRBV6-2 or TRBV6-3 with TRBJ1-5; maybe TRBD1 (6 bases). This CDR3 has 16 residues. With 5 bases removed from V and 1 base from J, the gap between germline ends came to 15 bases. The germline gives CDR1 MNHEY, CDR2 SVGEGT.

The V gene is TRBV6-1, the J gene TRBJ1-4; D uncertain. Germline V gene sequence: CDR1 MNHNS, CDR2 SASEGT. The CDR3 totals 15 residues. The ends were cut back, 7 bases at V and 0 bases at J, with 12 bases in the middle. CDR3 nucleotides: TGTGCCAGCATTTTTGCAGCTACAACTAATGAAAAACTGTTTTTT. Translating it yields CASIFAATTNEKLFF.

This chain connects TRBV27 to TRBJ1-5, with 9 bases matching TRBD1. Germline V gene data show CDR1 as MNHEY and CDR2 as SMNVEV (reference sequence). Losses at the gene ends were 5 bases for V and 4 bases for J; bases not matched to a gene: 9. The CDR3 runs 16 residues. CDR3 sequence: CASSARTGAPNQPQHF. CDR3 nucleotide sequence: TGTGCCAGCAGTGCTCGGACAGGGGCCCCTAATCAGCCCCAGCATTTT.

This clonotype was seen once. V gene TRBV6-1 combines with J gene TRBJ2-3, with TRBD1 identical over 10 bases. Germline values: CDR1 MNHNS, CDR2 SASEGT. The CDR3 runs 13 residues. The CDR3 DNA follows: TGTGCTTCAGGGACAGGGGTAGGAGATACGCAGTATTTT. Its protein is CASGTGVGDTQYF.

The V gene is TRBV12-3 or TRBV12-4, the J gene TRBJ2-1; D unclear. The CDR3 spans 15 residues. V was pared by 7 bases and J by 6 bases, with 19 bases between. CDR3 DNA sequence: TGTGCCAGCACCTCGGGCTCTATCCTACCCAATGAGCAGTTCTTC. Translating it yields CASTSGSILPNEQFF.

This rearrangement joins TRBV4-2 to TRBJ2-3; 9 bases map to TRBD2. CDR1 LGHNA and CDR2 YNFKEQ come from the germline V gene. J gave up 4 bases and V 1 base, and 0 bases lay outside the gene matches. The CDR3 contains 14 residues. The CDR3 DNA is TGTGCCAGCAGCCAAGGGACTAGCGCAGATACGCAGTATTTT. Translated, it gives CASSQGTSADTQYF.

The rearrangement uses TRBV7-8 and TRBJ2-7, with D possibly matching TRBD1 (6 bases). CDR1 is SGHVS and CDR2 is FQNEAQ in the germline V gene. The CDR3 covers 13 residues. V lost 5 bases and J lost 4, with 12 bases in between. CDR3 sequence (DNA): TGTGCCAGCAGCCAGGACAGACTTTACGAGCAGTACTTC. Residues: CASSQDRLYEQYF. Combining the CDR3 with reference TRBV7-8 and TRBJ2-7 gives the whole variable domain GAGVSQSPRYKVAKRGQDVALRCDPISGHVSLFWYQQALGQGPEFLTYFQNEAQLDKSGLPSDRFFAERPEGSVSTLKIQRTQQEDSAVYLCASSQDRLYEQYFGPGTRLTVT.

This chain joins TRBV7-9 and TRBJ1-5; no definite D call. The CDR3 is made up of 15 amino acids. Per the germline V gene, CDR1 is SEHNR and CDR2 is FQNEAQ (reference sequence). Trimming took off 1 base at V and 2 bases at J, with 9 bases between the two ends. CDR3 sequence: CASSLGLGGNQPQHF. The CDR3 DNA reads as TGTGCCAGCAGCTTAGGGCTCGGAGGCAATCAGCCCCAGCATTTT.